These 9 T cell receptor beta chains were all obtained from the same sample, sequenced in a study of radiation and T cells in renal cell carcinoma. Described time point: baseline pretreatment blood. Treatment reported: 15 Gy SBRT to primary tumor, nephrectomy 4 weeks later. Profiling relied on immunoSEQ multiplex PCR, and the TCRdb table lists in-frame clones only, not all of them. The table includes 100,000 to 150,000 clones, roughly 80% detected once. This material consisted of blood, taken from a patient whose treatment included radiotherapy and nephrectomy. These receptors all come from a woman in her sixties or seventies with renal cell carcinoma.

The V and J genes are TRBV5-1 and TRBJ2-1; D call uncertain. V dropped 0 bases and J dropped 8 bases, with 15 bases sitting between them. The CDR3 has 15 amino acids. Per the germline V gene, CDR1 is SGHRS and CDR2 is YFSETQ. CDR3 coding DNA: TGCGCCAGCAGCTTGGAATCGGTGGGTGTAGATGAGCAGTTCTTC. It codes for CASSLESVGVDEQFF.

This clone has just a few counts. The V call is TRBV25-1, the J call TRBJ2-3, with 9 positions matching TRBD1. Germline V gene data show CDR1 as MGHDK and CDR2 as SYGVNS. The length of the CDR3 is 13 residues. V gave up 4 bases and J gave up 6 bases; unmatched junction bases: 2. The CDR3 coding sequence is TGTGCCAGCAGTGCGACAGGGGGGGATACGCAGTATTTT. Amino acid sequence: CASSATGGDTQYF.

The rearrangement links TRBV4-3 to TRBJ2-7; 10 bases are shared with TRBD1. Looked up from germline, CDR1 is LGHNA and CDR2 is YSLEER. The CDR3 totals 15 residues. J gave up 7 bases and V 3 bases, and 9 bases lay outside the gene matches. The CDR3 nucleotides are TGCGCCAGCAGCCAGGCCGGGGACAGGGGAAGGGAGCAGTACTTC. Its protein is CASSQAGDRGREQYF.

J is TRBJ1-5 and V is TRBV28; 7 bases map to TRBD1. Germline V gene lookup returns CDR1 MDHEN and CDR2 SYDVKM. V shed 6 bases, J shed 7 bases, and the junction held 15 bases outside the gene matches. This CDR3 comprises 16 residues. CDR3 DNA: TGTGCCAGCAGCCGTCCTGTAGAGGGGGCGGAACAGCCCCAGCATTTT. It translates to CASSRPVEGAEQPQHF.

V gene TRBV27 combines with J gene TRBJ2-2; 9 bases align to TRBD2. The V segment lost 5 bases and the J segment 5 bases; nucleotides outside the gene matches: 9. CDR3 length: 16 residues. Germline assignment: CDR1 MNHEY and CDR2 SMNVEV (reference sequence). The CDR3 DNA is TGTGCCAGCAGTGCCTTTGCGGGGGGGCAGACCGGGGAGCTGTTTTTT. Encoded protein: CASSAFAGGQTGELFF.

J is TRBJ2-4 and V is TRBV29-1; D possibly corresponds to TRBD1 (6 bases). V was cut by 3 bases and J by 8 bases, with 11 bases left in between. CDR1 is SQVTM, CDR2 ANQGSEA, per germline. The CDR3 spans 12 residues. This chain's CDR3 is CSVDPGADIQYF. The DNA of the CDR3 is TGCAGCGTTGACCCAGGGGCGGACATTCAGTACTTC.

The chain has TRBV5-4 and TRBJ1-3; D may be TRBD1 (5 bases). CDR3 length equals 15 residues. V lost 1 base to trimming and J lost 0 bases, with 8 bases between them. The germline V gene has CDR1 SGHNT and CDR2 YYREEE (reference sequence). CDR3 amino acids: CASSLSTVSGNTIYF. CDR3 nucleotide sequence: TGTGCCAGCAGCTTGTCGACAGTCTCTGGAAACACCATATATTTT.

The rearrangement links TRBV7-9 to TRBJ2-7, with a possible D match to TRBD2 (5 bases). This CDR3 has 14 amino acids. Germline CDR1 SEHNR, CDR2 FQNEAQ (reference sequence). V was pared by 6 bases and J by 0 bases, with 12 bases between. The CDR3 is CASRLEESSYEQYF. The CDR3 region has the DNA TGTGCCAGCAGATTGGAGGAGAGCTCCTACGAGCAGTACTTC.

This chain connects TRBV19 to TRBJ1-5, with 9 bases aligning to TRBD1. J lost 11 bases, V lost 5 bases, and 10 bases had no gene match. The CDR3 covers 14 residues. In germline, CDR1 is LNHDA, CDR2 SQIVND (reference sequence). The CDR3 loop is CASSDRGERESQHF. The CDR3 DNA follows: TGTGCCAGTAGTGACAGGGGGGAACGGGAGTCCCAGCATTTT.